This passage covers 12 T cell receptor beta chains from one sample sequenced in a study of T-cell reconstitution after alpha-beta-depleted transplantation in children. Construction of the TCRbeta library involved unique molecular identifiers. MiXCR was run by TCRdb on the PCR reads, yielding one entry per CDR3 protein. The sample yields 190,000 or so distinct CDR3 sequences, approximately 14% seen once. Sequenced material: PBMCs from the stem cell graft donor, taken from the stem cell graft. These receptors were obtained from a human donor who donated a stem cell graft to a child with acute lymphoblastic leukemia.

This clonotype was counted at least ten times. The chain carries TRBV18 and TRBJ2-1, with 7 bases aligning to TRBD1. CDR3 size: 14 residues. V dropped 5 bases and J dropped 3; count of bases not matched to a gene: 4. Germline lookup yields CDR1 KGHSH and CDR2 LQKENI. The CDR3, as DNA: TGTGCCAGCTCAAACCGGACAGGCTACAATGAGCAGTTCTTC. This translates into CASSNRTGYNEQFF. Full variable domain (remainder filled in from reference TRBV18 and TRBJ2-1): NAGVMQNPRHLVRRRGQEARLRCSPMKGHSHVYWYRQLPEEGLKFMVYLQKENIIDESGMPKERFSAEFPKEGPSILRIQQVVRGDSAAYFCASSNRTGYNEQFFGPGTRLTVL.

This clonotype was counted many times. V is TRBV20-1 and J is TRBJ2-5; 7 positions match TRBD2. The germline V gene encodes CDR1 DFQATT and CDR2 SNEGSKA (reference sequence). The CDR3 has 12 residues. The ends lost 6 bases at V and 5 bases at J; junction bases unmatched: 6. DNA of the CDR3: TGCAGTGCCCCGCAGGGAGGGGAGACCCAGTACTTC. Its protein is CSAPQGGETQYF.

Turning to this clonotype: This may arise from a read error, as a much more abundant clone is one base away. This chain links TRBV12-3 or TRBV12-4 with TRBJ2-4; D is ambiguous. V was trimmed by 3 bases and J by 3 bases, leaving 9 bases between them. This CDR3 region has 14 residues. The CDR3 nucleotides read TGTGCCAGCAGTTTCCCCAGGTTCAAAAACATTCAGTACTTC. The encoded protein is CASSFPRFKNIQYF.

This clonotype has ten or more counts. This chain joins TRBV5-1 and TRBJ2-3; the D is unclear. V was cut by 3 bases and J by 6 bases, with 8 bases left in between. Germline V CDR1 and CDR2: SGHRS, YFSETQ. The CDR3 runs 12 residues. DNA of the CDR3: TGCGCCAGCAGCTCAGTGGGGGATACGCAGTATTTT. Amino acid sequence: CASSSVGDTQYF.

V gene TRBV12-3 or TRBV12-4 combines with J gene TRBJ2-5, with 8 bases identical to TRBD2. This CDR3 has 13 amino acids. V shed 7 bases and J 4 bases; nucleotides not matched to a gene: 5. CDR3 sequence reads: CASTQAGVETQYF. In DNA form, the CDR3 reads TGTGCCAGCACCCAAGCGGGAGTAGAGACCCAGTACTTC.

The chain employs TRBV3-1 and TRBJ2-3, with 14 bases fitting TRBD2. Trimming cost V 4 bases and J 6 bases; bases outside gene matches: 9. The CDR3 spans 17 residues. Germline CDR1 and CDR2: LGHDT and YNNKEL (reference sequence). The CDR3 is CASSRGTSGSVGDTQYF. For the CDR3, the DNA is TGTGCCAGCAGCCGGGGGACTAGCGGGAGTGTTGGGGATACGCAGTATTTT.

This clonotype was picked up a small number of times. The gene calls are TRBV4-2 and TRBJ2-5; 8 nucleotides align to TRBD2. From germline, CDR1 is LGHNA and CDR2 YNFKEQ. The CDR3 loop spans 14 amino acids. J gave up 5 bases and V 1 base, and 3 bases lay outside the gene matches. The CDR3 is CASSQGTGGETQYF. DNA of the CDR3: TGTGCCAGCAGCCAAGGGACGGGAGGGGAGACCCAGTACTTC.

The rearrangement joins TRBV7-8 to TRBJ2-5, with 8 bases aligning to TRBD2. The junction had 13 bases not matched to a gene; V was cut back by 2 bases and J by 5 bases. The CDR3 length is 17 residues. CDR1 and CDR2 (germline): SGHVS, FQNEAQ. The CDR3, as DNA: TGTGCCAGCAGCTTAAGCCGCGGGAGGCATGTGGGGGAGACCCAGTACTTC. This gives the protein CASSLSRGRHVGETQYF.

This clonotype was detected ten times or more. This chain uses TRBV20-1 with TRBJ2-7; D ambiguous. The V gene's germline CDR1 is DFQATT and CDR2 SNEGSKA (reference sequence). There are 14 residues in the CDR3. V lost 4 bases, J lost 5 bases, and 18 bases lay in between. The DNA for the CDR3 is TGCAGTGCTAAATACCCGGTGGGGTTCCACGAGCAGTACTTC. This gives the protein CSAKYPVGFHEQYF.

With regard to this clonotype: This may be a read error, as it is one base from a much larger clone. CDR3 protein: CASSRTGNSFDLESQYF. In DNA, the CDR3 is TGCGCCAGCAGCCGGACGGGGAACTCCTTTGACCTAGAGAGCCAGTACTTC. The chain employs TRBV5-1 and TRBJ2-5, with a tentative D call TRBD2 (5 bases). The CDR3 contains 17 residues. Germline CDR1 reads SGHRS; CDR2 reads YFSETQ.

The chain links TRBV30 to TRBJ1-5; maybe TRBD1 (5 bases). The germline CDR1 and CDR2 sequences are GTSNPN and SVGIG (reference sequence). The CDR3 has 13 amino acids. Trimming removed 1 base at V and 5 bases at J, with 9 bases between. CDR3 nucleotides: TGTGCCTGGAGTGAGCAGGGCCATCAGCCCCAGCATTTT. Its protein product is CAWSEQGHQPQHF. Filled out from reference TRBV30 and TRBJ1-5, the complete variable domain reads SQTIHQWPATLVQPVGSPLSLECTVEGTSNPNLYWYRQAAGRGLQLLFYSVGIGQISSEVPQNLSASRPQDRQFILSSKKLLLSDSGFYLCAWSEQGHQPQHFGDGTRLSIL.

V and J are TRBV11-3 and TRBJ2-2, with D unclear. Trimming cost V 5 bases and J 16 bases, with 14 bases left between them. Looked up from germline, CDR1 is SGHNT and CDR2 is YENEEA. The CDR3 extends over 11 amino acids. CDR3 protein: CASSQNLGPFF. CDR3 nucleotides: TGTGCCAGCAGCCAGAACCTTGGACCGTTTTTT.